The clone carrying this T cell receptor beta chain showed up just a few times. The data were taken from a study of early T cells in non-severe SARS-CoV-2 infection. Study-wide background: From unsorted whole blood, bulk RNA was sequenced, and the chains remained unpaired.

Researchers attached unique molecular identifiers to individual cDNA molecules. TCRdb ran MiXCR on the 5' RACE reads and lists one entry per CDR3 protein. This sample has fewer than 80,000 distinct CDR3 sequences, with roughly 13% found just once. The germline V and J ends were trimmed by 0 bases and 3 bases, with 12 bases remaining between them. Germline CDR1 is SGHVS and CDR2 is FNYEAQ. This CDR3 region has 16 residues. Sequenced: whole blood. The receptor comes from an adult who was a healthcare worker with PCR-confirmed SARS-CoV-2 infection or an uninfected control (not recorded which). The gene calls are TRBV7-6 and TRBJ1-3, with D hard to call. DNA for the CDR3: TGTGCCAGCAGCTTAGCTCGATCTGGTTTTGGAAACACCATATATTTT. Translated: CASSLARSGFGNTIYF.